The text below deals with one TCR beta chain. For every donor, a draw yielded 8.5 to 10 milliliters of peripheral blood. This sample is drawn from a study of blood T cells in healthy people across ages. Study-wide context: Template switching recovered approximately one barcoded beta molecule for every two T cells.

Per the germline V gene, CDR1 is LGHNA and CDR2 is YSLEER. The CDR3 runs to 17 residues. V lost 1 base to trimming and J lost 7 bases, with 19 bases between them. A J-beta primer mix and a sample-barcoded 5' primer were used in a second PCR of roughly 7 to 12 cycles. Each cDNA molecule was tagged by a template-switch adaptor with 12 random nucleotides. One entry per CDR3 protein, called by TCRdb with MiXCR from the 5' RACE reads. Seen here are about 780,000 distinct CDR3 sequences, 62% observed once, and the top ten hold about 27%. This chain connects TRBV4-3 to TRBJ1-4; D call uncertain. The sample comprised blood. This TCR derives from a man younger than 45 in good health. The CDR3 sequence: CASSQGGLGGRGEKLFF. Here the CDR3 DNA reads TGCGCCAGCAGCCAAGGTGGCCTCGGAGGCCGAGGTGAAAAACTGTTTTTT.